The clone carrying this T cell receptor beta chain was observed a few times. The antigen is unknown. These data are taken from a study of identical twins. Study results and caveats: Abundant beta clonotypes from cord blood bore fewer insertions; memory repertoires lacked this pattern.

CDR3 length equals 19 residues. From germline, CDR1 is LNHNV and CDR2 YYDKDF (reference sequence). Unmatched junction bases numbered 16, after V lost 3 bases and J lost 5 bases. In TCRdb, the 5' RACE reads were re-called with MiXCR into one record per CDR3 protein. Of under 900,000 distinct CDR3 sequences in the sample, 18% were seen once. These sequences were also reported in another study, on T cells expressing NK-cell markers.

The sequencing sample was made of PBMCs. The receptor was derived from a woman younger than 30 in good health. The chain couples TRBV15 to TRBJ2-5; 12 nucleotides match TRBD2. This CDR3 reads CATSSLRGRLAGVRETQYF. CDR3 bases: TGTGCCACCAGCAGCCTAAGAGGGAGACTAGCGGGAGTTAGGGAGACCCAGTACTTC. Drawing the rest from reference TRBV15 and TRBJ2-5, the complete variable domain is DAMVIQNPRYQVTQFGKPVTLSCSQTLNHNVMYWYQQKSSQAPKLLFHYYDKDFNNEADTPDNFQSRRPNTSFCFLDIRSPGLGDTAMYLCATSSLRGRLAGVRETQYFGPGTRLLVL.